The rows below give T cell receptor beta chains drawn from one sample of a study of T cells in Graves' hyperthyroidism and ophthalmopathy. TCRdb ran MiXCR on the multiplex PCR reads and lists one entry per CDR3 protein. Of 490,000 or so distinct CDR3 sequences in the sample, around 20% were seen once. The source material was blood. These receptors came from a man aged 40-49 years with Graves' ophthalmopathy. The CDR3 runs from the conserved cysteine through the conserved F or W. The order of the fields is CDR3 protein, clone size, V gene, J gene. Size is omitted from some rows. Given values are once, few, many or a class for expanded clones.

CDR3: CSAPASGKKHEQYF; size: -; V: TRBV20-1; J: TRBJ2-7
CDR3: CASSPQGEGTIQFF; size: -; V: TRBV18; J: TRBJ2-1
CDR3: CASSRGPGQAYNEQFF; size: many; V: TRBV7-6; J: TRBJ2-1
CDR3: CASSLGSIGTGNMNTEAFF; size: -; V: TRBV3-1; J: TRBJ1-1
CDR3: CAWSVGQNQETQYF; size: many; V: TRBV30; J: TRBJ2-5
CDR3: CATLKRGATDTQYF; size: many; V: TRBV6-1; J: TRBJ2-3
CDR3: CASSLEFVRNIQYF; size: many; V: TRBV11-2; J: TRBJ2-4
CDR3: CASSYQRQGYSPLHF; size: -; V: TRBV6-5; J: TRBJ1-6
CDR3: CASNFARDSGNTIYF; size: few; V: TRBV12-3/TRBV12-4; J: TRBJ1-3
CDR3: CATSRDRLSGDGYTF; size: -; V: TRBV15; J: TRBJ1-2
CDR3: CASSLGGGMDTQYF; size: -; V: TRBV7-2; J: TRBJ2-3
CDR3: CASSSPPGYTEAFF; size: many; V: TRBV28; J: TRBJ1-1
CDR3: CAWSHLQGGKLFF; size: -; V: TRBV30; J: TRBJ1-4
CDR3: CASSWAQGGEYEQYF; size: many; V: TRBV7-6; J: TRBJ2-7
CDR3: CASSLSGLDTQYF; size: few; V: TRBV27; J: TRBJ2-3
CDR3: CSARHTRQETQYF; size: many; V: TRBV20-1; J: TRBJ2-5
CDR3: CASSPTGTGTWETQYF; size: many; V: TRBV28; J: TRBJ2-5
CDR3: CASSWTGGTF; size: -; V: TRBV7-2; J: TRBJ1-2
CDR3: CASRLGLAGELFF; size: -; V: TRBV7-6; J: TRBJ2-2
CDR3: CASSFSRGLANTGELFF; size: many; V: TRBV7-8; J: TRBJ2-2
CDR3: CASSLRDSHSYEQYF; size: -; V: TRBV5-1; J: TRBJ2-7
CDR3: CSAREGGRVYEQFF; size: many; V: TRBV20-1; J: TRBJ2-1
CDR3: CASGFGLDTQYF; size: few; V: TRBV12-5; J: TRBJ2-3
CDR3: CSARASGGREQYF; size: few; V: TRBV20-1; J: TRBJ2-7
CDR3: CSVEEEGASGNDYNEQFF; size: many; V: TRBV29-1; J: TRBJ2-1
CDR3: CASQGNMNTEAFF; size: -; V: TRBV6-2/TRBV6-3; J: TRBJ1-1
CDR3: CASTPGRDYEQYF; size: few; V: TRBV28; J: TRBJ2-7
CDR3: CASSGQGSEQYF; size: many; V: TRBV2; J: TRBJ2-7
CDR3: CASSPQDFGAYEQYF; size: -; V: TRBV9; J: TRBJ2-7
CDR3: CASSSGAGLVANEQFF; size: many; V: TRBV5-1; J: TRBJ2-1
CDR3: CASSTLSNQPQHF; size: -; V: TRBV5-5; J: TRBJ1-5
CDR3: CASSTPGEGNQPQHF; size: few; V: TRBV28; J: TRBJ1-5
CDR3: CASSSPGNTEAFF; size: many; V: TRBV7-9; J: TRBJ1-1
CDR3: CASSLGAGRWTGELFF; size: -; V: TRBV9; J: TRBJ2-2
CDR3: CASSNEGWEQFF; size: -; V: TRBV27; J: TRBJ2-1
CDR3: CASSPRGGYEQYF; size: many; V: TRBV18; J: TRBJ2-7
CDR3: CASSSFAGNTEAFF; size: -; V: TRBV7-3; J: TRBJ1-1
CDR3: CASSPQGAGGQPQHF; size: many; V: TRBV28; J: TRBJ1-5
CDR3: CASPPGGDDFEQYF; size: few; V: TRBV27; J: TRBJ2-7
CDR3: CASRLEFYGYTF; size: many; V: TRBV2; J: TRBJ1-2
CDR3: CASSLGAGWTDTQYF; size: few; V: TRBV5-6; J: TRBJ2-3
CDR3: CASSLGLGLYGYTF; size: many; V: TRBV12-3/TRBV12-4; J: TRBJ1-2
CDR3: CASSAGTSGRGSQETQYF; size: -; V: TRBV6-1; J: TRBJ2-5
CDR3: CSARDPTSGETQYF; size: few; V: TRBV20-1; J: TRBJ2-5
CDR3: CASSIGTGGTGELFF; size: few; V: TRBV30; J: TRBJ2-2
CDR3: CASSYSNQLLAKNIQYF; size: -; V: TRBV6-2/TRBV6-3; J: TRBJ2-4
CDR3: CASSYSRSWLARDNEQFF; size: many; V: TRBV6-2/TRBV6-3; J: TRBJ2-1
CDR3: CASSYGVVGGNTEAFF; size: many; V: TRBV6-5; J: TRBJ1-1
CDR3: CASSLGRTNYGYTF; size: many; V: TRBV12-3/TRBV12-4; J: TRBJ1-2
CDR3: CASSSQIVSGNTIYF; size: few; V: TRBV7-2; J: TRBJ1-3
CDR3: CASSVGVGGPGETQYF; size: few; V: TRBV9; J: TRBJ2-5